The clone carrying this T cell receptor (beta chain) showed up many times. Its antigen remains unknown. The library was built from roughly 400 ng RNA with molecular barcoded adaptors for alpha/delta and beta/gamma chains. Each CDR3 protein is one row after TCRdb ran MiXCR on the reads. This table has tens of thousands of distinct CDR3 sequences, 20% appearing once. Trimming took 0 bases from V and 6 from J; bases not matched to a gene: 6. The CDR3 extends over 15 amino acids. Per germline, CDR1 SGHNT and CDR2 YYREEE (reference sequence). This specimen comes from a study of read filtering for tumor transcriptome and immune sequencing. For the study at large: Patients were approximately 18 male and approximately 14 female, mean age 65.9 years, range about 45 to 85. General study results and limits: Without single-read clonotypes, shared clonotype proportions correlated more between IR-seq and RNA-seq. Roughly 80% of IR-seq clonotypes had a single read, yet these held approximately 4% of reads.

The sample comprised a population of CD138-negative cells sorted from bone marrow. The clonotype was recovered from a donor at least 40 years old with multiple myeloma. The chain is built from TRBV5-4 and TRBJ2-1, with TRBD2 matching over 7 bases. CDR3 residues: CASSLDWTSGNEQFF. DNA for the CDR3: TGTGCCAGCAGCTTGGATTGGACTAGTGGCAATGAGCAGTTCTTC.